Listed here are 32 T cell receptor beta chains from one sample, sequenced in a study of T cells in women clearing cervical HPV infection. Assay: immunoSEQ multiplex PCR; the TCRdb copy retains only in-frame clones and omits some. Reported are about 32,000 clones; the ten largest clones contain 5% to 7.5%. The specimen sequenced was blood buffy coat. The receptors come from a woman between 18 and 75 years old with a cervical HPV16 infection that either progressed to CIN3+ or cleared (not recorded which).

As regards this clone: The read falls 3 residues short of the CDR3 end, and the missing part is taken from the germline J gene. This rearrangement joins TRBV7-9 to TRBJ1-3; D call uncertain. This CDR3 has 15 amino acids. Trimming pared 1 base from V and 5 bases from J, leaving 12 bases between. Germline CDR1 reads SEHNR; CDR2 reads FQNEAQ (reference sequence). The CDR3 spells CASSLVSALRNTIYF. The part of the CDR3 DNA that was read is TGTGCCAGCAGCTTAGTTTCTGCGTTGAGAAACACC.

As concerns this clone: The read ends 3 residues early relative to the CDR3; the germline J gene fills the gap. This chain links TRBV20-1 with TRBJ2-1, with 11 bases lining up with TRBD2. CDR1 and CDR2 from the germline V gene are DFQATT and SNEGSKA (reference sequence). The CDR3 is 19 amino acids. The V segment lost 2 bases and the J segment 0 bases; nucleotides outside the gene matches: 12. Here the CDR3 reads CSARPSGLAARSSYNEQFF. The sequenced part of the CDR3 DNA is TGCAGTGCTAGACCTTCGGGACTAGCGGCCAGAAGCTCCTACAATGAG.

On this clone: The CDR3 end lies 3 residues beyond the end of the read and is filled in from the germline J gene. The rearrangement joins TRBV18 to TRBJ2-1; 10 bases fit TRBD2. The germline V gene encodes CDR1 KGHSH and CDR2 LQKENI. The trim removed 0 bases at V and 8 bases at J, leaving 7 bases unmatched. The CDR3 has 16 amino acids. CDR3 DNA, as far as it was read: TGTGCCAGCTCACCACCGAGCGGGGGGGCCGGCGATGAG. Protein product: CASSPPSGGAGDE. The CDR3, in full, reads CASSPPSGGAGDEQFF.

About this clone itself: With the read ending 3 residues before the CDR3 end, the germline J gene is used to fill in that end. This chain connects TRBV2 to TRBJ1-2; possibly TRBD1 for D (6 bases). The length of the CDR3 is 16 residues. V shed 4 bases and J shed 4 bases, with 19 bases lying between them. Germline V CDR1 and CDR2: SNHLY, FYNNEI. The CDR3 sequence: CASSVDSGGKGYGYTF. The CDR3 bases that were read are TGTGCCAGCAGTGTCGATTCGGGGGGCAAGGGCTATGGC.

For this clone: The read halts 3 residues ahead of the CDR3 end, with the missing end drawn from the germline J gene. The chain joins TRBV20-1 to TRBJ1-5, with 8 bases lining up with TRBD1. Germline V gene sequence: CDR1 DFQATT, CDR2 SNEGSKA (reference sequence). V trimming: 5 bases; J trimming: 7 bases; junction bases outside the gene matches: 10. The CDR3 length is 14 residues. The DNA read from the CDR3 is TGCAGTGCTTCGGACAGGGATGCGACCCAGCCC. This gives the protein CSASDRDATQP. The CDR3 in its entirety is CSASDRDATQPQHF.

The CDR3 is CASSRTGVEQYF. The CDR3 DNA, read in part, is TGTGCCAGCAGCAGGACAGGGGTCGAG. The gene calls are TRBV7-9 and TRBJ2-7; 9 positions agree with TRBD1. The CDR3 extends 3 residues past the end of the read, so its final part is completed from the germline J gene. The ends lost 5 bases at V and 6 bases at J; junction bases unmatched: 2. In germline, CDR1 is SEHNR, CDR2 FQNEAQ (reference sequence). The CDR3 is made up of 12 amino acids.

Points on this clone: The sequenced fragment ends 3 residues before the CDR3 boundary, so the rest is inferred from the germline J gene. The J gene is TRBJ1-2, the V gene TRBV5-4; D is perhaps TRBD1 (6 bases). V was trimmed by 4 bases and J by 6 bases, leaving 16 bases between them. The CDR3 loop spans 14 amino acids. CDR1 and CDR2 from the germline V gene are SGHNT and YYREEE (reference sequence). Here the CDR3 reads CASSPVTGGNGYTF. The DNA read from the CDR3 is TGTGCCAGCAGCCCGGTTACGGGGGGCAATGGC.

Remarks on this clone: Coverage ceases 3 residues before the CDR3 finishes, and the germline J gene fills in the end. The chain is built from TRBV5-4 and TRBJ2-5, with TRBD2 identical over 7 bases. The V segment lost 4 bases and the J segment 1 base; nucleotides outside the gene matches: 10. Looked up from germline, CDR1 is SGHNT and CDR2 is YYREEE (reference sequence). This CDR3 has 16 amino acids. The CDR3 bases that were read are TGTGCCAGCAGCACGGTCCCTAGCGGAAGCCAAGAGACC. Translating it yields CASSTVPSGSQET. The full CDR3 is CASSTVPSGSQETQYF.

As concerns this clone: From the germline J gene comes the end of the CDR3, since the read stops 3 residues before it. The chain carries TRBV5-1 and TRBJ2-7; D unresolved. The ends were cut back, 5 bases at V and 5 bases at J, with 14 bases in the middle. The CDR3 loop spans 13 amino acids. Germline V lookup: CDR1 SGHRS, CDR2 YFSETQ. The DNA read from the CDR3 is TGCGCCAGCAGTCGGCAGATTCAGGACGAG. Encoded protein: CASSRQIQDE. The full-length CDR3 reads as CASSRQIQDEQYF.

Details on this clone: The sequenced fragment ends 3 residues before the CDR3 boundary, so the rest is inferred from the germline J gene. V and J are TRBV5-4 and TRBJ1-1; 9 bases line up with TRBD1. CDR1 and CDR2 (germline): SGHNT, YYREEE (reference sequence). The CDR3 has 16 amino acids. With V trimmed by 0 bases and J by 6 bases, 9 bases remained unmatched. The CDR3 DNA, read in part, is TGTGCCAGCAGCTTGGGGGGACAGGGAGGATACCCTGAA. This translates into CASSLGGQGGYPE. The full CDR3 sequence reads CASSLGGQGGYPEAFF.

On this clone itself: The sequence runs out 3 residues before the end of the CDR3; the remainder is reconstructed from the germline J gene. The rearrangement uses TRBV20-1 and TRBJ1-2; D remains unclear. This CDR3 spans 16 amino acids. The germline V gene encodes CDR1 DFQATT and CDR2 SNEGSKA (reference sequence). Trimming took 1 base from V and 7 from J, leaving 22 bases between them. This CDR3 is CSARVPTPRLSCGYTF. Incomplete CDR3 DNA: TGCAGTGCTAGAGTCCCGACTCCACGGCTGAGCTGTGGC.

This chain's CDR3 is CASSQRGSPKTTDTQYF. CDR3 bases read: TGTGCCAGCAGCCAAAGGGGTAGTCCGAAAACCACAGATACG. V gene TRBV3-1 (or the pseudogene TRBV3-2) combines with J gene TRBJ2-3, with TRBD1 as a possible D gene (5 bases). The CDR3 end falls 3 residues outside the read, so it is completed with the germline J gene. The CDR3 has 17 residues. Trimming took off 2 bases at V and 2 bases at J, with 17 bases between the two ends. The germline V gene has CDR1 LGHDT and CDR2 YNNKEL (reference sequence).

A word on this clone: The CDR3 end lies 3 residues beyond the end of the read and is filled in from the germline J gene. The chain links TRBV11-2 to TRBJ1-2, with TRBD1 matching over 10 bases. The CDR3 has 14 amino acids. Germline values: CDR1 SGHAT, CDR2 FQNNGV. The sequenced CDR3 bases are TGTGCCAGCAGCTCCGTGACAGGGGGCTTGAAC. This encodes CASSSVTGGLN. The full-length CDR3 reads as CASSSVTGGLNYTF.

As concerns this clone: The CDR3 end is not reached by the read, which stops 3 residues before it; the germline J gene fills it in. The V and J genes are TRBV15 and TRBJ1-1, with TRBD1 matching over 8 bases. This CDR3 has 14 amino acids. In germline, CDR1 is LNHNV, CDR2 YYDKDF (reference sequence). V lost 1 base to trimming and J lost 5 bases; unmatched junction nucleotides: 3. The CDR3: CATSRGQGLTEAFF. The covered CDR3 bases are TGTGCCACCAGCAGAGGACAGGGGTTAACTGAA.

On this clone: With the read ending 3 residues before the CDR3 end, the germline J gene is used to fill in that end. The chain couples TRBV19 to TRBJ2-2; 9 positions agree with TRBD1. Germline V gene lookup returns CDR1 LNHDA and CDR2 SQIVND (reference sequence). The CDR3 has 15 residues. J gave up 6 bases and V 10 bases, and 12 bases lay outside the gene matches. CDR3 DNA (partial): TGTGCCACCTCAACCGGGACAGGGAAATCCGGGGAG. This codes for CATSTGTGKSGE. The CDR3, in full, reads CATSTGTGKSGELFF.

On this clone itself: The sequenced fragment ends 3 residues before the CDR3 boundary, so the rest is inferred from the germline J gene. The chain links TRBV10-3 to TRBJ2-6; TRBD1 is a possible D gene (5 bases). V lost 4 bases, J lost 2 bases, and 12 bases lay in between. The germline gives CDR1 ENHRY, CDR2 SYGVKD. This CDR3 region has 16 residues. The sequenced CDR3 bases are TGTGCCATCAGTGCTACAGGAAATCCTGGGGCCAACGTC. Protein sequence: CAISATGNPGANV. From start to end, the CDR3 is CAISATGNPGANVLTF.

The CDR3 protein is CASSPPGLAGGTDTQYF. The CDR3 bases that were read are TGTGCCAGTAGTCCACCGGGACTAGCGGGGGGCACAGATACG. This chain joins TRBV19 and TRBJ2-3, with 14 bases lining up with TRBD2. Read coverage stops 3 residues before the CDR3 terminus; the germline J gene supplies the remainder. CDR3 length: 17 amino acids. The trim removed 5 bases at V and 1 base at J, leaving 5 bases unmatched. CDR1 and CDR2 (germline): LNHDA, SQIVND (reference sequence).

Details on this clone: The read terminates 3 residues ahead of where the CDR3 ends, so the germline J gene completes it. The chain joins TRBV20-1 to TRBJ2-5; 12 nucleotides match TRBD2. Germline values: CDR1 DFQATT, CDR2 SNEGSKA (reference sequence). The CDR3 consists of 15 residues. Trimming removed 3 bases from V and 5 bases from J; junction bases left unmatched: 7. CDR3 loop: CSASLAGGPGETQYF. CDR3 DNA (partial): TGCAGTGCTAGTCTAGCGGGGGGGCCGGGGGAGACC.

To note about this clone: The CDR3 end falls 3 residues outside the read, so it is completed with the germline J gene. This sequence joins TRBV19 and TRBJ1-3; 8 bases fit TRBD1. CDR1 LNHDA and CDR2 SQIVND come from the germline V gene (reference sequence). The CDR3 length is 14 residues. The junction had 6 bases not matched to a gene; V was cut back by 7 bases and J by 4 bases. The CDR3 reads CASIDRGYGNTIYF. The DNA read from the CDR3 is TGTGCCAGTATTGACAGGGGATACGGAAACACC.

This chain's CDR3 is CASSPRTGEGSPLHF. The part of the CDR3 DNA that was read is TGTGCCAGCAGCCCCCGGACAGGGGAGGGGTCACCC. The chain has TRBV2 and TRBJ1-6, with TRBD1 identical over 9 bases. The read comes to an end 3 residues before the CDR3 does, leaving the germline J gene to fill in the end. V dropped 6 bases and J dropped 10; count of bases not matched to a gene: 10. Per the germline V gene, CDR1 is SNHLY and CDR2 is FYNNEI. The CDR3 contains 15 residues.

As to this clone: The read terminates 3 residues before the CDR3 end, so the remaining end is supplied by the germline J gene. V is TRBV5-1 and J is TRBJ2-7, with TRBD2 matching over 7 bases. The V gene's germline CDR1 is SGHRS and CDR2 YFSETQ. CDR3 length equals 15 residues. V trimming: 4 bases; J trimming: 4 bases; junction bases outside the gene matches: 11. The CDR3 loop reads CASSPHWLAEYEQYF. Partial CDR3 DNA: TGCGCCAGCAGCCCCCATTGGCTAGCGGAATACGAG.

Worth noting for this clone: The CDR3 extends 3 residues past the end of the read, so its final part is completed from the germline J gene. The chain uses TRBV4-1 and TRBJ1-2, with a possible D match to TRBD1 (6 bases). The CDR3 is made up of 16 amino acids. The germline V gene encodes CDR1 MGHRA and CDR2 YSYEKL. Trimming took 2 bases from V and 7 from J, leaving 20 bases between them. The covered CDR3 bases are TGCGCCAGCAGCCAAAATTATATTCAGGGGAGCGGTGGC. It codes for CASSQNYIQGSGG. The whole CDR3 sequence is CASSQNYIQGSGGYTF.

A word on this clone: The read comes to an end 3 residues before the CDR3 does, leaving the germline J gene to fill in the end. The chain carries TRBV6-4 and TRBJ2-3; perhaps TRBD1 as D (6 bases). Germline CDR1 reads MRHNA; CDR2 reads SNTAGT. Trimming removed 6 bases from V and 5 bases from J, with 18 bases in between. The CDR3 spans 15 residues. CDR3 loop: CASSREGGSEDTQYF. The part of the CDR3 DNA that was read is TGTGCCAGCAGCCGGGAAGGGGGAAGTGAAGATACG.

Worth noting for this clone: The read terminates 3 residues before the CDR3 end, so the remaining end is supplied by the germline J gene. This chain joins TRBV29-1 and TRBJ1-2; D is perhaps TRBD1 (6 bases). Deletions cut 7 bases from V and 4 bases from J, with 13 bases between. This CDR3 has 12 residues. Germline CDR1 and CDR2: SQVTM and ANQGSEA. CDR3 protein: CSARTEVYGYTF. The part of the CDR3 DNA that was read is TGCAGCGCAAGGACAGAAGTCTATGGC. The full variable domain, its missing parts supplied by reference TRBV29-1 and TRBJ1-2, is SAVISQKPSRDICQRGTSLTIQCQVDSQVTMMFWYRQQPGQSLTLIATANQGSEATYESGFVIDKFPISRPNLTFSTLTVSNMSPEDSSIYLCSARTEVYGYTFGSGTRLTVV.

As to this clone: The read ends 3 residues before the CDR3 terminus; that terminus is restored from the germline J gene. J is TRBJ2-5 and V is TRBV5-4; TRBD2 aligns across 12 bases. CDR1 and CDR2 from the germline V gene are SGHNT and YYREEE (reference sequence). With 2 bases clipped from V and 5 bases from J, the junction kept 4 bases outside the gene matches. The CDR3 has 15 residues. CDR3 DNA (partial): TGTGCCAGCAGCTTTAGGCTAGCGGGGGGGGAGACC. This sequence encodes CASSFRLAGGET. The whole CDR3 region reads CASSFRLAGGETQYF.

A note on this clone: Read coverage stops 3 residues before the CDR3 terminus; the germline J gene supplies the remainder. This chain joins TRBV20-1 and TRBJ1-3; a possible D gene is TRBD1 (6 bases). CDR1 is DFQATT and CDR2 is SNEGSKA in the germline V gene (reference sequence). The CDR3 totals 15 residues. V lost 8 bases and J lost 0, with 17 bases in between. The covered CDR3 bases are TGCAGTTTTGTCAGGGCGGGGGCCTCTGGAAACACC. The encoded protein is CSFVRAGASGNT. In full, the CDR3 is CSFVRAGASGNTIYF.

Note on this clone: The read halts 3 residues ahead of the CDR3 end, with the missing end drawn from the germline J gene. V usage is TRBV6-1 and J usage is TRBJ1-4, with D tentatively TRBD1 (6 bases). The CDR3 runs 15 residues. V was pared by 3 bases and J by 0 bases, with 8 bases between. Germline V lookup: CDR1 MNHNS, CDR2 SASEGT. The CDR3 loop is CASSEGAATNEKLFF. The covered CDR3 bases are TGTGCCAGCAGTGAGGGGGCGGCAACTAATGAAAAA.

Notes on this clone: The read gets to within 3 residues of the CDR3 end, and the germline J gene fills in the rest. This chain connects TRBV10-2 to TRBJ1-4, with TRBD1 as a possible D gene (5 bases). Germline V gene sequence: CDR1 WSHSY, CDR2 SAAADI. This CDR3 has 14 amino acids. Trimming took 4 bases from V and 4 from J, leaving 10 bases between them. This chain's CDR3 is CASSVDSYNEKLFF. The sequenced part of the CDR3 DNA is TGCGCCAGCAGTGTTGACAGCTATAATGAAAAA.

Comments on this clone: With the read ending 3 residues before the CDR3 end, the germline J gene is used to fill in that end. This chain uses TRBV20-1 with TRBJ2-2; 7 bases match TRBD2. The CDR3 extends over 15 amino acids. In germline, CDR1 is DFQATT, CDR2 SNEGSKA (reference sequence). With 0 bases clipped from V and 3 bases from J, the junction kept 4 bases outside the gene matches. The CDR3 region is CSARDLAGDTGELFF. CDR3 DNA (partial): TGCAGTGCTAGAGATTTGGCGGGGGACACCGGGGAG.

Note on this clone: The read gets to within 3 residues of the CDR3 end, and the germline J gene fills in the rest. The V call is TRBV7-9, the J call TRBJ2-2, with D uncertain. The V gene's germline CDR1 is SEHNR and CDR2 FQNEAQ (reference sequence). V lost 1 base, J lost 9 bases, and 9 bases lay in between. The CDR3 is 13 amino acids. CDR3 DNA (partial): TGTGCCAGCAGCTTAGTCGAAGGTCGGGAG. Its protein is CASSLVEGRE. In full, the CDR3 reads CASSLVEGRELFF.

As regards this clone: The DNA ends 3 residues before the CDR3 does, and the rest of the CDR3 is filled in from the germline J gene. The chain links TRBV7-2 to TRBJ1-6; possible D gene TRBD1, 5 bases. The germline V gene encodes CDR1 SGHTA and CDR2 FQGNSA. Trimming took 5 bases from V and 5 from J, leaving 10 bases between them. The CDR3 contains 14 residues. The covered CDR3 bases are TGTGCCAGCAGCCTCGGACAAAATAATTCACCC. Protein: CASSLGQNNSP. The CDR3 in its entirety is CASSLGQNNSPLHF. The full variable domain, its missing parts supplied by reference TRBV7-2 and TRBJ1-6, is GAGVSQSPSNKVTEKGKDVELRCDPISGHTALYWYRQSLGQGLEFLIYFQGNSAPDKSGLPSDRFSAERTGGSVSTLTIQRTQQEDSAVYLCASSLGQNNSPLHFGNGTRLTVT.

In regard to this clone: With the read ending 3 residues before the CDR3 end, the germline J gene is used to fill in that end. The rearrangement joins TRBV20-1 to TRBJ1-6, with TRBD1 identical over 8 bases. The germline CDR1 and CDR2 sequences are DFQATT and SNEGSKA (reference sequence). J was trimmed by 6 bases and V by 2 bases; bases with no gene match: 6. The CDR3 runs 15 residues. Partial CDR3 DNA: TGCAGTGCTAGAACAGAACAGGGGGGTAATTCACCC. Translating gives CSARTEQGGNSP. The CDR3 as a whole reads CSARTEQGGNSPLHF.